Here is one T cell receptor (beta chain) with its context. As yet, its antigen is unknown. Amplification used 60 Vbeta primers and 13 Jbeta primers. Per the original data handling: In a later analysis, of 80 million or so unique beta chains, roughly 11 million appeared in at least two donors. Only in-frame clones appear in the TCRdb table, and some are missing; sequencing was by immunoSEQ multiplex PCR. V, J and clone size were drawn from that table, and D and trimming were deduced from the DNA. Of around 130,000 clones listed, approximately 84% are singletons. This record comes from a study of cytomegalovirus exposure and HLA in healthy donors. Regarding the study as a whole: The study listed some 160 cytomegalovirus-associated TCR beta chains. Sequencing had likely introduced a cluster of highly shared sequence variants as an artifact.

The origin of this receptor is a boy younger than 10 in good health and CMV-seronegative. Sequenced material: PBMCs.

CDR3 protein: CASTGTSGVPNVYNEQFF. DNA for the CDR3: TGTGCCAGCACCGGGACTAGCGGGGTCCCAAATGTTTACAATGAGCAGTTCTTC. The V call is TRBV9, the J call TRBJ2-1; 13 bases map to TRBD2. The trim removed 6 bases at V and 4 bases at J, leaving 13 bases unmatched. The CDR3 covers 18 residues. Per germline, CDR1 SGDLS and CDR2 YYNGEE.